The 8 T cell receptor beta chains in this list originate from one sample, sequenced in a study of CD8 T cells in ankylosing spondylitis (dated by TCRdb to the late 2010s). The method was 5' RACE. TCRdb names Illumina HiSeq 2500 as the instrument used. The public sequencing data were trimmed at Q25 with fastp and processed into clonotypes with MiXCR by TCRdb, which kept only in-frame beta chains. Rows matching on CDR3 protein sequence are summarized as one entry with the most common DNA and genes. This sample is represented by approximately 300,000 distinct CDR3 sequences; roughly 20% of them were singletons. Roughly 8.3% of the sample is in the top ten clones. The sample consisted of blood, either unsorted or a sorted T cell fraction (not recorded which). The receptors were sampled from a male donor with ankylosing spondylitis or in good health (not recorded which).

This clonotype was recorded many times. V gene TRBV12-3 or TRBV12-4 combines with J gene TRBJ2-3, with D unclear. Between the trimmed V and J ends, which lost 7 bases and 0 bases, there was a span of 5 bases. The CDR3 contains 12 residues. The CDR3 DNA is TGTGCCAGCACCGGGAGCACAGATACGCAGTATTTT. Translation: CASTGSTDTQYF.

The chain carries TRBV4-1 and TRBJ2-1; no clear D gene. CDR1 is MGHRA and CDR2 is YSYEKL in the germline V gene. This CDR3 has 16 residues. Trimming took 0 bases from V and 0 from J, leaving 9 bases between them. CDR3 residues: CASSQDSVTSYNEQFF. Here the CDR3 DNA reads TGCGCCAGCAGCCAAGATTCTGTTACCTCCTACAATGAGCAGTTCTTC.

This clonotype was seen only a few times. The V and J genes are TRBV12-3 or TRBV12-4 and TRBJ2-2, with D tentatively TRBD1 (6 bases). This CDR3 region has 17 residues. V gave up 3 bases and J gave up 4 bases, with 18 bases separating them. CDR3 residues: CASSFSTGFLSTGELFF. The CDR3 DNA sequence: TGTGCCAGCAGTTTCTCAACAGGGTTCTTATCCACCGGGGAGCTGTTTTTT.

This clonotype has more than one count but fewer than ten. V usage is TRBV20-1 and J usage is TRBJ2-1, with 8 bases aligning to TRBD2. The CDR3 totals 16 residues. Trimming took 2 bases from V and 4 from J; bases not matched to a gene: 10. Germline V gene lookup returns CDR1 DFQATT and CDR2 SNEGSKA (reference sequence). CDR3 nucleotide sequence: TGCAGTGCTAGACTAGAGCGGGGGCCCATATACAATGAGCAGTTCTTC. Translation gives CSARLERGPIYNEQFF.

The sample holds many counts of this clonotype. The rearrangement joins TRBV5-1 to TRBJ1-1; TRBD1 aligns across 10 bases. Per the germline V gene, CDR1 is SGHRS and CDR2 is YFSETQ. J was trimmed by 3 bases and V by 3 bases; bases with no gene match: 2. CDR3 length equals 14 residues. CDR3: CASSWGTGDTEAFF. The CDR3 nucleotides read TGCGCCAGCAGCTGGGGGACAGGGGACACTGAAGCTTTCTTT. The whole variable domain, remainder taken from reference TRBV5-1 and TRBJ1-1, is KAGVTQTPRYLIKTRGQQVTLSCSPISGHRSVSWYQQTPGQGLQFLFEYFSETQRNKGNFPGRFSGRQFSNSRSEMNVSTLELGDSALYLCASSWGTGDTEAFFGQGTRLTVV.

The chain couples TRBV14 to TRBJ1-1; D ambiguous. Trimming stripped 1 base from V and 5 bases from J, with 8 bases between. The length of the CDR3 is 13 residues. CDR1 SGHDN and CDR2 FVKESK come from the germline V gene. In nucleotides, the CDR3 is TGTGCCAGCAGCCAAGTCCTTCAAACTGAAGCTTTCTTT. Residues: CASSQVLQTEAFF.

This clonotype was counted between two and nine times. The DNA of the CDR3 is TGCGCCAGCAGCTATATCACAGGCTCCGAGGTTGAAAAACTGTTTTTT. This encodes CASSYITGSEVEKLFF. The chain couples TRBV5-1 to TRBJ1-4, with D perhaps matching TRBD1 (5 bases). Germline CDR1 and CDR2: SGHRS and YFSETQ. This CDR3 is built from 16 residues. V lost 3 bases to trimming and J lost 7 bases, with 19 bases between them.

As regards this clonotype: Mismatch with germline at one junction end may stem from a read error. V and J are TRBV12-3 or TRBV12-4 and TRBJ2-2, with a possible D match to TRBD1 (5 bases). The CDR3 loop spans 12 amino acids. The CDR3 DNA reads as TGTGCCAGCAGTTTGGACACCGAGGAGCTGTTTTTT. Translation gives CASSLDTEELFF.